The 12 T cell receptor beta chains listed next were all sequenced from one sample in a study of T cells in Graves' hyperthyroidism and ophthalmopathy. TCR beta CDR3 sequences were amplified from RNA transcripts. Primed by the HTBI set, a first-round RT-PCR was run on the TCR CDR3. TCRdb reprocessed the multiplex PCR reads via MiXCR and lists one record per CDR3 protein. The sample has roughly 380,000 distinct CDR3 sequences; over 15% are singletons. Sequenced sample: blood. These receptors all stem from a middle-aged woman with Graves' ophthalmopathy.

This clonotype appeared many times. The chain recombines TRBV12-3 or TRBV12-4 with TRBJ2-7; TRBD2 might be the D (5 bases). Trimming left V 1 base short and J 7 bases short, with 11 bases between. This CDR3 is 13 amino acids long. CDR3 sequence (DNA): TGTGCCAGCAGTTTAGGTGGACTGGGGGAGCAGTACTTC. This sequence encodes CASSLGGLGEQYF.

This clonotype was counted ten times or more. The rearrangement links TRBV12-3 or TRBV12-4 to TRBJ2-7, with D unresolved. Trimming took off 6 bases at V and 4 bases at J, with 13 bases between the two ends. The CDR3 contains 13 residues. The CDR3 protein is CASSSHRVYEQYF. CDR3 in DNA: TGTGCCAGCAGCTCCCATAGAGTTTACGAGCAGTACTTC.

The rearrangement links TRBV6-5 to TRBJ1-1; weak D call: TRBD1 (6 bases). The V gene's germline CDR1 is MNHEY and CDR2 SVGAGI. V lost 4 bases, J lost 8 bases, and 17 bases lay in between. CDR3 length equals 14 residues. CDR3 residues: CASSSITGSREAFF. The DNA for the CDR3 is TGTGCCAGCAGTTCAATAACAGGGAGTAGAGAAGCTTTCTTT.

This clonotype was recorded at least ten times. The rearrangement links TRBV20-1 to TRBJ1-2; no clear D. The CDR3 covers 12 residues. Germline V gives CDR1 DFQATT, CDR2 SNEGSKA (reference sequence). The V end lost 6 bases, the J end lost 2 bases, and 10 bases lay between the germline ends. The CDR3 region is CSANRPNYGYTF. The DNA of the CDR3 is TGCAGTGCCAACCGACCAAACTATGGCTACACCTTC.

This clonotype was seen at least ten times. The J gene is TRBJ2-2, the V gene TRBV2; 7 bases agree with TRBD1. CDR1 SNHLY and CDR2 FYNNEI come from the germline V gene. Unmatched junction bases numbered 6, after V lost 6 bases and J lost 5 bases. The CDR3 has 14 amino acids. CDR3 nucleotides: TGTGCCAGCAGGGGGACAGCAGGTACCGGGGAGCTGTTTTTT. Its protein product is CASRGTAGTGELFF.

There are many counts of this clonotype. This chain joins TRBV6-5 and TRBJ1-1; possibly TRBD1 for D (6 bases). The CDR3 has 15 residues. Trimming pared 5 bases from V and 4 bases from J, leaving 17 bases between. CDR1 is MNHEY and CDR2 is SVGAGI in the germline V gene. CDR3 coding DNA: TGTGCCAGCAGTCATTTCGGGGGGCCGGGCACTGAAGCTTTCTTT. It codes for CASSHFGGPGTEAFF.

This clonotype was seen ten or more times. V is TRBV29-1 and J is TRBJ2-5, with 7 positions matching TRBD2. This CDR3 is 13 amino acids long. Germline lookup yields CDR1 SQVTM and CDR2 ANQGSEA. The V segment lost 7 bases and the J segment 2 bases; nucleotides outside the gene matches: 7. Here the CDR3 reads CSATEREQETQYF. CDR3 DNA sequence: TGCAGCGCCACTGAGCGGGAACAAGAGACCCAGTACTTC.

This clonotype was observed at least ten times. V usage is TRBV5-6 and J usage is TRBJ1-2; 10 bases match TRBD1. The CDR3 is 15 residues long. The germline gives CDR1 SGHDT, CDR2 YYEEEE. After removal of 2 bases from V and 1 base from J, the junction contained 2 bases not matched to a gene. CDR3 in amino acids: CASSFGTGDNYGYTF. CDR3 nucleotide sequence: TGTGCCAGCAGCTTCGGGACAGGGGATAACTATGGCTACACCTTC.

The rearrangement links TRBV28 to TRBJ1-2; D gene uncertain. Germline V gene lookup returns CDR1 MDHEN and CDR2 SYDVKM. Trimming removed 3 bases at V and 3 bases at J, with 11 bases between. The CDR3 loop spans 14 amino acids. The CDR3 spells CASSLLLGDYGYTF. CDR3 bases: TGTGCCAGCAGTTTGTTACTAGGAGACTATGGCTACACCTTC.

In this sample, this clonotype turned up many times. The CDR3 coding sequence is TGTGCCAGCAGTATCCACAGGGGCGGATCCTACGAGCAGTACTTC. The encoded protein is CASSIHRGGSYEQYF. The chain links TRBV27 to TRBJ2-7; 7 bases agree with TRBD1. Per the germline V gene, CDR1 is MNHEY and CDR2 is SMNVEV (reference sequence). The CDR3 covers 15 residues. V lost 5 bases to trimming and J lost 1 base; unmatched junction nucleotides: 8.

CDR3 sequence (DNA): TGTGCCAGCAGTTTAGGGGACAGAACCGGGGAGCTGTTTTTT. The encoded protein is CASSLGDRTGELFF. This chain joins TRBV12-3 or TRBV12-4 and TRBJ2-2, with TRBD1 identical over 7 bases. This CDR3 has 14 residues. V dropped 1 base and J dropped 5; count of bases not matched to a gene: 1.

This clonotype was counted ten times or more. This chain joins TRBV29-1 and TRBJ1-3, with D possibly matching TRBD1 (5 bases). The CDR3 extends over 14 amino acids. The V and J ends lost 7 bases and 2 bases respectively, with 15 bases between them. Germline V gene data show CDR1 as SQVTM and CDR2 as ANQGSEA. The CDR3 nucleotides are TGCAGCGCAACCTACAGGACCACTGGAAACACCATATATTTT. It yields the protein CSATYRTTGNTIYF.